This TCR beta chain is from a study of T cells expressing NK-cell markers. CDR3 length: 14 residues. Germline-derived CDR1 and CDR2 are DFQATT and SNEGSKA (reference sequence). TCRdb reprocessed the 5' RACE reads and reports one entry per CDR3 protein, with no DNA. This sample's table reports 150,000 to 180,000 distinct CDR3 sequences. This sequence joins TRBV20-1 and TRBJ2-3; the D call of TRBD1 rests on TCRdb alone, since no DNA is present to check it. Material for sequencing was blood T cells: a sorted CD56 or NKG2C T cell subset, CD4+ or CD8+ T cells, or bulk PBMC T cells (not recorded which). This TCR derives from a woman aged 50 to 60 in good health. The CDR3: CSARSRLAADTQYF.